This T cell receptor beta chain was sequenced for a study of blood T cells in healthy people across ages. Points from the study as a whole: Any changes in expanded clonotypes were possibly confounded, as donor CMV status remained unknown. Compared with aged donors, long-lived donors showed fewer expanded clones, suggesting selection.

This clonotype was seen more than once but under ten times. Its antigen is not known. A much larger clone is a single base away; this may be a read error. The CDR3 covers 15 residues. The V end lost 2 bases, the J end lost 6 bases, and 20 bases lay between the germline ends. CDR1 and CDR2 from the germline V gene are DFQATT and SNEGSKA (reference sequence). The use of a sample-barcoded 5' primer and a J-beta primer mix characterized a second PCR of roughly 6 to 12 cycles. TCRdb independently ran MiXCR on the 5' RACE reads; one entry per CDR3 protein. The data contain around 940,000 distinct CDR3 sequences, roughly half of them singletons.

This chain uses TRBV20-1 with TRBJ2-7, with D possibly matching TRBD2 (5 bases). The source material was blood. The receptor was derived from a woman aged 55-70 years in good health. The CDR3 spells CSARPGETGMSEQYF. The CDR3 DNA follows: TGCAGTGCTAGACCTGGGGAGACTGGGATGAGCGAGCAGTACTTC.